The text below deals with one T cell receptor beta chain. Its antigen is unknown. The data were obtained in a study of blood T cells in healthy people across ages. Study-wide points: With naive T cell percentage, TCR beta diversity showed a strong correlation. TCR beta diversity per million T cells fell roughly linearly with age.

PCR was performed a second time for about 7 to 11 cycles using a sample-barcoded 5' primer and a J-beta primer mix. TCRdb called the 5' RACE reads again in MiXCR, with one record for every CDR3 protein. The repertoire has roughly 720,000 distinct CDR3 sequences, about 48% of them found once; the top ten carry about 42%. V gave up 0 bases and J gave up 1 base; unmatched junction bases: 4. The V gene's germline CDR1 is SGDLS and CDR2 YYNGEE. The CDR3 sequence is 16 residues long. This receptor was taken from an older man in good health. The rearrangement uses TRBV9 and TRBJ2-3, with 8 bases that match TRBD2. The specimen sequenced was blood. The CDR3: CASSVGHGRGTDTQYF. The CDR3 region has the DNA TGTGCCAGCAGCGTAGGGCACGGGAGGGGCACAGATACGCAGTATTTT. The entire variable domain, with the rest obtained from reference TRBV9 and TRBJ2-3, is as follows: DSGVTQTPKHLITATGQRVTLRCSPRSGDLSVYWYQQSLDQGLQFLIQYYNGEERAKGNILERFSAQQFPDLHSELNLSSLELGDSALYFCASSVGHGRGTDTQYFGPGTRLTVL.